Listed below are T cell receptor beta chains from one sample, sequenced in a study of control samples from healthy donors and cancer patients. Sequencing used immunoSEQ multiplex PCR; TCRdb keeps in-frame clones, though not all of them. The top ten hold 11% of the sample, which has about 80,000 clones, around 80% seen once. The sample consisted of PBMCs. The receptors were sampled from a man between 60 and 75 years old with head and neck cancer. CDR3s include the opening cysteine and the closing phenylalanine or tryptophan. The D gene is left open where the match is weak. Not all rows give a size; the values are once, few, many and, for expanded clones, a class.

V	D	size	J	CDR3	DNA
TRBV28	NA	few	TRBJ1-2	CASSLEGDGYTF	TGTGCCAGCAGTTTGGAAGGGGATGGCTACACCTTC
TRBV5-1	NA	NA	TRBJ1-1	CASSFTPGYTEAFF	TGCGCCAGCAGCTTTACCCCAGGGTACACTGAAGCTTTCTTT
TRBV18	NA	NA	TRBJ2-1	CASSRQRDNEQFF	TGTGCCAGCTCACGACAGAGGGACAATGAGCAGTTCTTC
TRBV28	NA	NA	TRBJ1-6	CASRPGQWGASPLHF	TGTGCCAGCAGACCAGGACAGTGGGGAGCTTCACCCCTCCACTTT
TRBV4-2	NA	NA	TRBJ2-3	CASSQQRDTQYF	TGTGCCAGCAGCCAACAACGGGATACGCAGTATTTT
TRBV7-9	TRBD2	NA	TRBJ2-3	CASSLGLAGRTDTQYF	TGTGCCAGCAGCTTAGGGCTAGCGGGACGCACAGATACGCAGTATTTT
TRBV28	TRBD1	NA	TRBJ2-5	CASRTQGAGETQYF	TGTGCCAGCAGAACTCAGGGGGCAGGAGAGACCCAGTACTTC
TRBV3-1/TRBV3-2	TRBD2	NA	TRBJ2-1	CASSPLAGVSYNEQFF	TGTGCCAGCAGCCCCCTAGCGGGAGTTTCCTACAATGAGCAGTTCTTC
TRBV3-1/TRBV3-2	NA	NA	TRBJ1-5	CASSPDLNQPQHF	TGTGCCAGCAGCCCTGACCTGAATCAGCCCCAGCATTTT
TRBV7-2	TRBD2	NA	TRBJ2-7	CASSFSGTSGIYEQYF	TGTGCCAGCAGCTTCTCCGGGACTAGCGGGATCTACGAGCAGTACTTC
TRBV19	NA	NA	TRBJ2-5	CASSIGTGEETQYF	TGTGCCAGTAGTATAGGAACGGGAGAAGAGACCCAGTACTTC
TRBV3-1/TRBV3-2	NA	NA	TRBJ2-3	CASSHRVLGSTDTQYF	TGTGCCAGCAGCCACAGGGTTTTAGGGTCCACAGATACGCAGTATTTT
TRBV18	NA	NA	TRBJ1-2	CASSPRGVEGPYLAF	TGTGCCAGCTCACCACGGGGAGTGGAAGGGCCATATCTAGCCTTC
TRBV6-6	TRBD1	NA	TRBJ1-5	CASASGGNQPQHF	TGTGCCAGCGCCTCAGGGGGGAATCAGCCCCAGCATTTT
TRBV7-2	NA	NA	TRBJ2-5	CASSLVLAGLFGQETQYF	NA
TRBV6-5	TRBD1	NA	TRBJ2-1	CASRKWKRGRREQFF	TGTGCCAGCAGGAAATGGAAGAGGGGGCGTAGGGAGCAGTTCTTC
TRBV5-1	NA	NA	TRBJ2-3	CASSFNPGPNGPDTQYF	TGCGCCAGCAGCTTTAACCCTGGACCCAACGGCCCAGATACGCAGTATTTT
TRBV10-1	NA	NA	TRBJ2-6	CASRRAVGANVLTF	TGCGCCAGCAGGAGGGCGGTGGGGGCCAACGTCCTGACTTTC
TRBV19	NA	few	TRBJ2-3	CASSIEGFSTDTQYF	TGTGCCAGTAGTATTGAGGGGTTTAGCACAGATACGCAGTATTTT
TRBV5-1	TRBD1	few	TRBJ2-5	CASSPRRLGQGQWPSQETQYF	TGCGCCAGCAGCCCACGTCGATTGGGACAGGGGCAATGGCCCTCCCAAGAGACCCAGTACTTC
TRBV7-9	NA	NA	TRBJ2-2	CASSSPNTGELFF	TGTGCCAGCAGCTCCCCGAACACCGGGGAGCTGTTTTTT
TRBV20-1	NA	NA	TRBJ2-5	CSASVEETQYF	TGCAGTGCTAGCGTGGAAGAGACCCAGTACTTC
TRBV30	NA	NA	TRBJ2-3	CAWSGVSPTDTQYF	TGTGCCTGGAGTGGCGTATCACCTACAGATACGCAGTATTTT
TRBV5-1	NA	once	TRBJ1-5	CASSPGTFNQPQHF	TGCGCCAGCAGCCCTGGGACCTTCAATCAGCCCCAGCATTTT
TRBV7-9	NA	NA	TRBJ1-4	CASSFGTEVHEKLFF	TGTGCCAGCAGCTTTGGGACTGAGGTTCATGAAAAACTGTTTTTT
TRBV5-1	NA	NA	TRBJ2-5	CASSLGGDPRETQYF	TGCGCCAGCAGCTTGGGAGGGGACCCTCGAGAGACCCAGTACTTC
TRBV6-6	NA	NA	TRBJ2-7	CASSLTGVYEQYF	TGTGCCAGCAGTTTGACAGGTGTCTACGAGCAGTACTTC
TRBV9	NA	NA	TRBJ1-3	CASSVGGAPGNTIYF	TGTGCCAGCAGCGTAGGGGGGGCGCCTGGAAACACCATATATTTT
TRBV24-1	NA	NA	TRBJ2-1	CATSKFGNNEQFF	TGTGCCACCAGTAAGTTCGGGAACAATGAGCAGTTCTTC
TRBV5-4	TRBD1	NA	TRBJ2-1	CASRRQGDDNEQFF	TGTGCCAGCAGGCGGCAGGGGGACGACAATGAGCAGTTCTTC
TRBV6-5	TRBD1	NA	TRBJ1-1	CASSSDRGNTEAFF	TGTGCCAGCAGTTCGGACAGGGGGAACACTGAAGCTTTCTTT
TRBV15	TRBD1	NA	TRBJ1-5	CATSRVGGGRNQPQHF	TGTGCCACCAGCAGAGTAGGAGGGGGCCGCAATCAGCCCCAGCATTTT
TRBV7-9	TRBD2	NA	TRBJ2-1	CASSPRRAGGRYSYNEQFF	TGTGCCAGCAGCCCCCGGCGGGCGGGAGGGCGTTACTCCTACAATGAGCAGTTCTTC
TRBV11-2	NA	NA	TRBJ2-4	CASSQGTPRSIQYF	TGTGCCAGCAGCCAAGGGACACCTAGAAGCATTCAGTACTTC
TRBV6-5	TRBD2	NA	TRBJ2-2	CASKDLAGVPGELFF	TGTGCCAGCAAGGACCTAGCGGGAGTGCCCGGGGAGCTGTTTTTT
TRBV20-1	NA	NA	TRBJ1-1	CSARQAEAFF	TGCAGTGCAAGACAAGCTGAAGCTTTCTTT
TRBV27	NA	once	TRBJ2-7	CASSPRGPEQYF	TGTGCCAGCAGTCCCCGGGGCCCCGAGCAGTACTTC
TRBV7-2	TRBD1	NA	TRBJ2-1	CASNPSGTGVNEQFF	TGTGCCAGCAACCCCTCCGGGACAGGAGTTAATGAGCAGTTCTTC
TRBV7-2	TRBD2	NA	TRBJ2-5	CASSTRLAGPRETQYF	TGTGCCAGCAGCACTCGACTAGCGGGACCCCGGGAGACCCAGTACTTC
TRBV11-2	TRBD1	few	TRBJ1-6	CASSRLRHRDRIKSPLHF	TGTGCCAGCAGTCGATTACGCCACCGGGACAGGATAAAATCACCCCTCCACTTT
TRBV5-4	NA	NA	TRBJ1-3	CASSSWGGGGNTIYF	TGTGCCAGCAGCTCGTGGGGAGGTGGTGGAAACACCATATATTTT
TRBV19	NA	once	TRBJ1-1	CASSSFVGTEAFF	TGTGCCAGTAGTTCCTTCGTGGGGACTGAAGCTTTCTTT
TRBV2	NA	NA	TRBJ1-5	CASRATDGNQPQHF	TGTGCCAGCAGAGCAACGGACGGCAATCAGCCCCAGCATTTT
TRBV11-2	NA	NA	TRBJ1-4	CASSLGQQDEKLFF	TGTGCCAGCAGCTTAGGGCAGCAAGATGAAAAACTGTTTTTT
TRBV5-4	NA	NA	TRBJ1-1	CASSFGGGAYTEAFF	TGTGCCAGCAGCTTTGGCGGTGGGGCTTACACTGAAGCTTTCTTT
TRBV28	NA	NA	TRBJ2-2	CASTLGSRVGTGELFF	TGTGCCAGCACCCTGGGGTCTAGGGTCGGCACCGGGGAGCTGTTTTTT
TRBV6-1	NA	NA	TRBJ2-7	CASSRTRYEQYF	TGTGCCAGCAGTAGAACTAGGTACGAGCAGTACTTC
TRBV4-1	NA	NA	TRBJ1-4	CASSPPTGGPGLGKLFF	TGCGCCAGCAGCCCCCCCACGGGGGGCCCTGGTTTGGGGAAACTGTTTTTT
TRBV5-1	NA	once	TRBJ2-7	CASSLSSYEQYF	TGCGCCAGCAGCTTGAGCTCCTACGAGCAGTACTTC
TRBV18	TRBD2	NA	TRBJ2-7	CASSPPGGERTEQYF	TGTGCCAGCTCACCACCGGGGGGGGAACGGACCGAGCAGTACTTC
TRBV10-3	NA	NA	TRBJ1-1	CATMGERGGSNTEAFF	TGTGCCACCATGGGAGAAAGGGGGGGTTCGAACACTGAAGCTTTCTTT
TRBV4-2	NA	few	TRBJ2-1	CASSQDSAGDNEQFF	TGTGCCAGCAGCCAAGACTCGGCAGGAGACAATGAGCAGTTCTTC
TRBV2	TRBD1	NA	TRBJ2-7	CASRTGGPSYEQYF	TGTGCCAGCAGAACAGGGGGCCCTTCCTACGAGCAGTACTTC
TRBV6-1	TRBD1	few	TRBJ1-5	CASSEYSGQNQPQHF	TGTGCCAGCAGTGAATACTCGGGACAGAATCAGCCCCAGCATTTT
TRBV5-3	NA	NA	TRBJ2-1	CARSSPGTHYNEQFF	TGTGCCAGAAGCTCACCCGGGACACACTACAATGAGCAGTTCTTC
TRBV10-1	NA	NA	TRBJ1-1	CASSENGNPYTEAFF	TGCGCCAGCAGTGAGAATGGAAACCCATACACTGAAGCTTTCTTT
TRBV7-2	NA	NA	TRBJ1-3	CASSLGAPYSGNTIYF	TGTGCCAGCAGCTTAGGGGCACCGTACTCTGGAAACACCATATATTTT
TRBV7-9	TRBD1	NA	TRBJ1-1	CASSSRTGGVTEAFF	TGTGCCAGCAGCTCCAGGACAGGGGGCGTCACTGAAGCTTTCTTT
TRBV19	NA	NA	TRBJ1-5	CASSVDSQPQHF	TGTGCCAGTAGCGTGGACAGTCAGCCCCAGCATTTT